These T cell receptor beta chains were read from a single sample in a study of blood T cells in healthy people across ages. A single record per CDR3 protein comes from TCRdb applying MiXCR to the 5' RACE reads. The table shows about 1.4 million distinct CDR3 sequences, with roughly 59% occurring only once. The source material was blood. The receptors come from a man in his late teens or twenties in good health. The CDR3 runs from the conserved cysteine through the conserved F or W. The D gene is left open where the match is weak. Where a row states a size, it is once, few, many or the class of an expanded clone; other rows omit it.

j_call,v_call,clone_size,d_call,cdr3_aa,cdr3_nt
TRBJ2-3,TRBV12-3/TRBV12-4,few,-,CASSFGGHTDTQYF,TGTGCCAGCAGTTTTGGGGGCCACACAGATACGCAGTATTTT
TRBJ2-1,TRBV6-2/TRBV6-3,-,-,CASRLSMNEQFF,TGTGCCAGCAGGCTGAGTATGAATGAGCAGTTCTTC
TRBJ1-4,TRBV29-1,-,-,CSVYSGGTNEKLFF,TGCAGCGTCTACTCTGGCGGGACCAATGAAAAACTGTTTTTT
TRBJ2-7,TRBV3-1,-,TRBD2,CASSPLGGRGYEQYF,TGTGCCAGCAGCCCTTTGGGGGGGAGAGGGTACGAGCAGTACTTC
TRBJ1-4,TRBV4-2,-,TRBD1,CASNPIQTGTALNEKLFF,TGTGCCAGCAACCCTATCCAGACCGGGACAGCCCTTAATGAAAAACTGTTTTTT
TRBJ1-2,TRBV28,-,-,CASRGPGTYGYTF,TGTGCCAGCAGGGGACCCGGGACGTATGGCTACACCTTC
TRBJ1-3,TRBV6-5,-,-,CASSYFPPGVEYSGNTIYF,TGTGCCAGCAGTTACTTCCCTCCAGGTGTCGAGTACTCTGGAAACACCATATATTTT
TRBJ2-3,TRBV9,-,-,CASKATLADTQYF,TGTGCCAGCAAGGCTACCCTAGCGGATACGCAGTATTTT
TRBJ2-5,TRBV11-2,-,TRBD2,CASSSFRGGVKTQYF,TGTGCCAGCAGCTCATTTCGGGGGGGCGTAAAGACCCAGTACTTC
TRBJ1-1,TRBV20-1,-,-,CSARPWTANTEAFF,TGCAGTGCTAGACCCTGGACAGCGAACACTGAAGCTTTCTTT
TRBJ2-1,TRBV20-1,-,-,CSERALAHNEQFF,TGCAGCGAACGAGCCCTAGCGCACAATGAGCAGTTCTTC
TRBJ1-5,TRBV6-5,-,-,CASSYSVGTLGNQPQHF,TGTGCCAGCAGTTATTCGGTGGGGACGTTAGGAAATCAGCCCCAGCATTTT
TRBJ1-2,TRBV20-1,-,TRBD1,CSAAPGQGWVRGYTF,TGCAGTGCCGCACCGGGACAGGGTTGGGTGAGAGGCTACACCTTC
TRBJ1-2,TRBV4-1,-,-,CASSQEDLNYGYTF,TGCGCCAGCAGCCAAGAGGACCTTAACTATGGCTACACCTTC
TRBJ1-4,TRBV29-1,-,-,CSVDVQGNEKLFF,TGCAGCGTTGATGTACAGGGTAATGAAAAACTGTTTTTT
TRBJ2-2,TRBV24-1,-,-,CATSEGKGADTGELFF,TGTGCCACCAGTGAGGGAAAAGGGGCGGACACCGGGGAGCTGTTTTTT
TRBJ2-1,TRBV29-1,-,-,CSVDPGRGIAEQFF,TGCAGCGTTGACCCCGGGCGTGGGATCGCTGAGCAGTTCTTC
TRBJ2-7,TRBV20-1,-,-,CSAYRDPNSYEQYF,TGCAGTGCTTACCGGGACCCCAACTCCTACGAGCAGTACTTC
TRBJ2-7,TRBV20-1,few,-,CSARGATSYEQYF,TGCAGTGCTAGAGGAGCTACCTCCTACGAGCAGTACTTC
TRBJ2-7,TRBV11-2,-,-,CASSFRSRGYEQYF,TGTGCCAGCAGCTTTAGAAGTCGTGGGTACGAGCAGTACTTC
TRBJ2-1,TRBV10-3,-,-,CAISDRVNSALGMDEQFF,TGTGCCATCAGTGATCGGGTCAATAGCGCCCTAGGGATGGATGAGCAGTTCTTC
TRBJ2-7,TRBV11-2,-,-,CASSQGGGVHEQYF,TGTGCCAGCAGTCAGGGGGGGGGGGTCCACGAGCAGTACTTC
TRBJ2-4,TRBV10-3,-,TRBD1,CAISEDRGRKNIQYF,TGTGCCATCAGTGAGGACAGGGGACGCAAAAACATTCAGTACTTC
TRBJ2-5,TRBV12-3/TRBV12-4,once,TRBD2,CASSLMGLAGEGQYF,TGTGCCAGCAGTTTAATGGGACTAGCGGGAGAGGGGCAGTACTTC
TRBJ1-2,TRBV7-9,once,-,CASGEGVNYGYTF,TGTGCCAGCGGCGAAGGGGTTAACTATGGCTACACCTTC
TRBJ1-1,TRBV10-3,-,TRBD1,CAIQAPGTENTEAFF,TGTGCCATCCAGGCTCCCGGGACAGAGAACACTGAAGCTTTCTTT
TRBJ1-2,TRBV21-1,-,-,CASSKVTYGYTF,TGTGCCAGCAGCAAAGTTACGTATGGCTACACCTTC
TRBJ2-1,TRBV2,-,-,CASSALLEQFF,TGTGCCAGCAGTGCCCTCCTGGAGCAGTTCTTC
TRBJ2-7,TRBV27,-,TRBD1,CASSFATGGNEQYF,TGTGCCAGCAGTTTCGCGACAGGGGGCAACGAGCAGTACTTC
TRBJ1-2,TRBV3-1,-,TRBD1,CASRGTGEFYGYTF,TGTGCCAGCAGAGGGACAGGGGAATTCTATGGCTACACCTTC
TRBJ2-5,TRBV27,-,-,CASSTIPTKYQETQYF,TGTGCCAGCAGTACAATTCCCACAAAGTACCAAGAGACCCAGTACTTC
TRBJ2-7,TRBV4-1,-,TRBD1,CASSQGDGTGPYEQYF,TGCGCCAGCAGCCAAGGTGACGGGACAGGACCTTACGAGCAGTACTTC
TRBJ1-1,TRBV9,-,-,CASSLGPRATEAFF,TGTGCCAGCAGCCTCGGACCCCGGGCAACTGAAGCTTTCTTT
TRBJ2-1,TRBV12-3/TRBV12-4,few,TRBD1,CASSKPRTTGGVHDEQFF,TGTGCCAGCAGTAAACCCCGGACGACAGGGGGTGTTCACGATGAGCAGTTCTTC
TRBJ2-1,TRBV4-2,once,TRBD2,CASSQASGGAVDEQFF,TGTGCCAGCAGCCAGGCTAGCGGGGGGGCCGTCGATGAGCAGTTCTTC
TRBJ2-4,TRBV3-1,-,TRBD2,CASSPEGRGQYF,TGTGCCAGCAGCCCCGAAGGGCGGGGGCAGTACTTC
TRBJ2-3,TRBV7-7,-,-,CASSQTLAGRDTQYF,TGTGCCAGCAGCCAGACTCTCGCGGGGCGAGATACGCAGTATTTT
TRBJ2-7,TRBV29-1,-,-,CSVELRRNEQYF,TGCAGCGTTGAGCTCCGGCGGAACGAGCAGTACTTC
TRBJ2-1,TRBV12-3/TRBV12-4,-,-,CASSSGDGMQFF,TGTGCCAGCAGTTCGGGCGACGGAATGCAGTTCTTC
TRBJ2-7,TRBV6-5,-,TRBD2,CASLAGFYEQYF,TGTGCCAGCCTAGCGGGATTCTACGAGCAGTACTTC
TRBJ2-5,TRBV6-5,-,TRBD2,CASSYSATSGKGGTQYF,TGTGCCAGCAGTTATTCCGCGACTAGCGGGAAAGGGGGGACCCAGTACTTC
TRBJ2-7,TRBV20-1,-,-,CSARDLDRLNEQYF,TGCAGTGCTAGAGATCTCGACAGATTAAATGAGCAGTACTTC
TRBJ2-7,TRBV20-1,once,-,CSAREPPDYEQYF,TGCAGTGCTAGAGAACCTCCCGACTACGAGCAGTACTTC
TRBJ2-7,TRBV29-1,-,-,CSVEVFEQGRYNEQYF,TGCAGCGTTGAAGTCTTTGAGCAAGGGCGGTACAATGAGCAGTACTTC
TRBJ2-3,TRBV7-2,-,TRBD2,CASSQRGSGVRDTQYF,TGTGCCAGCAGCCAGAGGGGTAGCGGGGTGAGAGATACGCAGTATTTT
TRBJ1-6,TRBV7-9,-,-,CASSVGPAASPLHF,TGTGCCAGCAGCGTGGGCCCGGCGGCTTCACCCCTCCACTTT
TRBJ2-1,TRBV4-1,once,-,CASSQLLALNNEQFF,TGCGCCAGCAGCCAACTACTAGCCCTTAACAATGAGCAGTTCTTC
TRBJ2-1,TRBV12-1,once,-,CASTPRGQTSSYNEQFF,TGTGCCAGCACCCCTCGTGGACAAACGAGCTCCTACAATGAGCAGTTCTTC
TRBJ2-1,TRBV20-1,-,-,CSARDLEGSSYNEQFF,TGCAGTGCTAGAGATCTCGAGGGAAGCTCCTACAATGAGCAGTTCTTC
TRBJ1-2,TRBV29-1,few,-,CSVEGTPRGVDYGYTF,TGCAGCGTTGAAGGAACCCCCAGGGGCGTGGATTATGGCTACACCTTC
TRBJ2-1,TRBV29-1,few,-,CSVERGEVDNEQFF,TGCAGCGTTGAGAGGGGGGAAGTGGACAATGAGCAGTTCTTC
TRBJ2-3,TRBV24-1,-,TRBD2,CATGDRGLAGEEDTQYF,TGTGCCACCGGTGATCGTGGACTAGCGGGGGAAGAAGATACGCAGTATTTT